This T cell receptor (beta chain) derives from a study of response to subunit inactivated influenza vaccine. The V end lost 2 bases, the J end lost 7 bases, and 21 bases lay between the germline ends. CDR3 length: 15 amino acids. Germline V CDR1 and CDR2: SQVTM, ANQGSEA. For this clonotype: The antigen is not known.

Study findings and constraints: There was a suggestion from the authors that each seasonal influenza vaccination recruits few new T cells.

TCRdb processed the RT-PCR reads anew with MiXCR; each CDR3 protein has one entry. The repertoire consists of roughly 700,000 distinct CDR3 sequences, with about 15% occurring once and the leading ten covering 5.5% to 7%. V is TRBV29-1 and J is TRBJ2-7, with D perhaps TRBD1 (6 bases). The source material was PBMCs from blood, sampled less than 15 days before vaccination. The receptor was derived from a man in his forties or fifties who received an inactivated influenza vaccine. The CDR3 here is CSVESARGYAREQYF. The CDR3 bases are TGCAGCGTTGAAAGCGCCAGGGGATATGCGAGGGAGCAGTACTTC.